The 28 T cell receptor beta chains presented below share a single source sample, sequenced in a study of blood T cell repertoires in COVID-19. Assay used: immunoSEQ multiplex PCR; TCRdb lists only in-frame clones, some missing. Of about 99,000 clones in the sample, about nine tenths were seen once. Sequenced: peripheral blood. The receptors stem from a man aged 45-65 years with acute or convalescent COVID-19.

This chain uses TRBV7-9 with TRBJ2-1; 10 bases fit TRBD2. Germline CDR1 is SEHNR and CDR2 is FQNEAQ (reference sequence). V trimming: 9 bases; J trimming: 2 bases; junction bases outside the gene matches: 7. CDR3 length equals 15 residues. The CDR3 nucleotides are TGTGCCAGTAGTAGCGGGAGGCCTCCCTACAATGAGCAGTTCTTC. It encodes CASSSGRPPYNEQFF.

The chain recombines TRBV11-2 with TRBJ2-2; D unresolved. V was pared by 5 bases and J by 3 bases, with 10 bases between. CDR1 is SGHAT and CDR2 is FQNNGV in the germline V gene. The CDR3 extends over 14 amino acids. The CDR3 DNA reads as TGTGCCAGCAGCCCCGGGTGGGACACCGGGGAGCTGTTTTTT. This gives the protein CASSPGWDTGELFF.

This rearrangement joins TRBV18 to TRBJ1-1; maybe TRBD1 (5 bases). The CDR3 has 13 amino acids. V dropped 4 bases and J dropped 1 base, with 7 bases sitting between them. Looked up from germline, CDR1 is KGHSH and CDR2 is LQKENI. The CDR3, as DNA: TGTGCCAGCTCACGGGACTGGAACACTGAAGCTTTCTTT. It is translated as CASSRDWNTEAFF.

The rearrangement uses TRBV7-9 and TRBJ2-5, with D maybe TRBD1 (5 bases). The germline CDR1 and CDR2 sequences are SEHNR and FQNEAQ (reference sequence). This CDR3 is 15 amino acids long. V was trimmed by 4 bases and J by 1 base, leaving 13 bases between them. In DNA, the CDR3 is TGTGCCAGCAGCTCCCTAACAGGTTTCCAAGAGACCCAGTACTTC. Translating gives CASSSLTGFQETQYF.

The chain has TRBV15 and TRBJ2-3; 7 nucleotides agree with TRBD2. The germline gives CDR1 LNHNV, CDR2 YYDKDF (reference sequence). The CDR3 is 17 amino acids. J gave up 4 bases and V 1 base, and 11 bases lay outside the gene matches. For the CDR3, the DNA is TGTGCCACCAGCAGAGTGGGGTGGGGCGGGAGCGCAGATACGCAGTATTTT. Amino acid sequence: CATSRVGWGGSADTQYF.

Only a few counts were recorded for this clone. The chain recombines TRBV9 with TRBJ1-6; 7 nucleotides agree with TRBD1. Germline assignment: CDR1 SGDLS and CDR2 YYNGEE. The trim removed 2 bases at V and 7 bases at J, leaving 6 bases unmatched. The CDR3 is 15 residues long. As DNA, the CDR3 is TGTGCCAGCAGCGTGACCGGGACAGAAAATTCACCCCTCCACTTT. Amino acids: CASSVTGTENSPLHF.

This chain uses TRBV5-6 with TRBJ2-5; D may be TRBD2 (5 bases). Per the germline V gene, CDR1 is SGHDT and CDR2 is YYEEEE. V shed 4 bases and J shed 5 bases, with 15 bases lying between them. The CDR3 sequence is 14 residues long. The CDR3 spells CASSGERGLETQYF. The CDR3 region has the DNA TGTGCCAGCAGCGGAGAAAGAGGGTTGGAGACCCAGTACTTC.

The chain combines TRBV27 with TRBJ1-6; 9 bases match TRBD1. After removal of 6 bases from V and 7 bases from J, the junction contained 7 bases not matched to a gene. CDR1 is MNHEY, CDR2 SMNVEV, per germline (reference sequence). CDR3 size: 15 residues. This CDR3 reads CASSQTGTGNSPLHF. CDR3 nucleotides: TGTGCCAGCAGCCAGACAGGGACAGGGAATTCACCCCTCCACTTT.

The chain employs TRBV1 and TRBJ2-1; the D segment call TRBD2 is taken from the table without a DNA check. TRBV1 is recorded as a pseudogene. CDR3 length: 19 amino acids. Written as DNA, the CDR3 is TGCACCAGCAGCCCCCTCCGCGGGAGTACCCGAAGCTCCTACAATGAGCAGTTCTTC. This encodes CTSSPLRGSTRSSYNEQFF.

This chain uses TRBV5-6 with TRBJ1-4; no clear D. From germline, CDR1 is SGHDT and CDR2 YYEEEE. The CDR3 has 15 residues. V was clipped by 0 bases and J by 4 bases, with 10 bases between them. The DNA of the CDR3 is TGTGCCAGCAGCTTGGGGAGACGGAATAATGAAAAACTGTTTTTT. This encodes CASSLGRRNNEKLFF.

The CDR3, as DNA: TGTGCCAGCAGTTTAAGAACTGGTACGCAGTATTTT. Translated: CASSLRTGTQYF. The chain joins TRBV12-3 or TRBV12-4 to TRBJ2-3; D not certain. The CDR3 length is 12 residues. V lost 2 bases to trimming and J lost 8 bases, with 8 bases between them.

The rearrangement joins TRBV6-5 to TRBJ2-3; no firm D call. From germline, CDR1 is MNHEY and CDR2 SVGAGI. V gave up 6 bases and J gave up 0 bases, with 10 bases separating them. The length of the CDR3 is 14 residues. CDR3 nucleotide sequence: TGTGCCAGCAGGCCCTACCCTAGCACAGATACGCAGTATTTT. Protein sequence: CASRPYPSTDTQYF.

The DNA for the CDR3 is TGCGCCAGCAGTGAGTCGGGACAGGCTAACACTGAAGCTTTCTTT. It is translated as CASSESGQANTEAFF. The rearrangement uses TRBV10-1 and TRBJ1-1, with 8 nucleotides matching TRBD1. This CDR3 has 15 amino acids. Germline CDR1 and CDR2: WNHNN and SYGVQD (reference sequence). V was clipped by 0 bases and J by 2 bases; unmatched bases: 2.

The genes are TRBV4-1 and TRBJ1-4; TRBD1 agrees at 7 bases. Trimming took 1 base from V and 3 from J; bases not matched to a gene: 5. Per the germline V gene, CDR1 is MGHRA and CDR2 is YSYEKL. There are 16 residues in the CDR3. Here the CDR3 reads CASSQGQGRANEKLFF. In DNA, the CDR3 is TGCGCCAGCAGCCAAGGACAGGGTCGAGCTAATGAAAAACTGTTTTTT.

In this sample, this clone turned up a few times. This chain uses TRBV7-2 with TRBJ2-4; D perhaps matches TRBD1 (6 bases). V dropped 4 bases and J dropped 1 base, with 20 bases sitting between them. Germline CDR1 reads SGHTA; CDR2 reads FQGNSA. CDR3 length: 18 residues. CDR3 nucleotides: TGTGCCAGCAGCTCAGTGCTCGCAGGGGTTCTGGCCAAAAACATTCAGTACTTC. Protein: CASSSVLAGVLAKNIQYF.

Worth noting for this clone: Mismatch with germline at one junction end may stem from a read error. The V and J genes are TRBV7-8 and TRBJ2-1; TRBD2 aligns across 9 bases. CDR1 and CDR2 from the germline V gene are SGHVS and FQNEAQ. This CDR3 contains 14 residues. The CDR3: CASTGGGESNGQFF. The CDR3 DNA sequence: TGTGCCAGCACGGGCGGGGGGGAGTCCAATGGGCAGTTCTTC.

V is TRBV11-2 and J is TRBJ2-7; TRBD2 matches 12 bases. The trim removed 2 bases at V and 0 bases at J, leaving 8 bases unmatched. CDR3 length equals 18 residues. Germline lookup yields CDR1 SGHAT and CDR2 FQNNGV. CDR3 nucleotides: TGTGCCAGCAGCTTAAAGGGACTAGCGGGCTCCAGCTCCTACGAGCAGTACTTC. It yields the protein CASSLKGLAGSSSYEQYF.

The chain joins TRBV28 to TRBJ2-1; 14 positions agree with TRBD2. The germline V gene encodes CDR1 MDHEN and CDR2 SYDVKM. V dropped 5 bases and J dropped 7; count of bases not matched to a gene: 7. This CDR3 spans 16 amino acids. The CDR3 protein is CASSNYGTSGRNEQFF. The CDR3 region has the DNA TGTGCCAGCAGTAACTATGGGACTAGCGGGAGAAATGAGCAGTTCTTC.

V gene TRBV4-1 combines with J gene TRBJ2-6; D not certain. Germline V gene data show CDR1 as MGHRA and CDR2 as YSYEKL. V was pared by 0 bases and J by 2 bases, with 8 bases between. This CDR3 comprises 16 residues. The CDR3, as DNA: TGCGCCAGCAGCCAAGATAACTTTGCTGGGGCCAACGTCCTGACTTTC. This encodes CASSQDNFAGANVLTF.

In this sample, this clone turned up a few times. The CDR3 region is CASSLSGMNTGELFF. The CDR3 DNA is TGTGCCAGCAGCTTGAGCGGGATGAACACCGGGGAGCTGTTTTTT. The V gene is TRBV5-4, the J gene TRBJ2-2; the match to TRBD2 covers 7 bases. Germline V lookup: CDR1 SGHNT, CDR2 YYREEE (reference sequence). The V segment lost 1 base and the J segment 1 base; nucleotides outside the gene matches: 1. This CDR3 contains 15 residues. Variable domain in full (rest from reference TRBV5-4 and TRBJ2-2): ETGVTQSPTHLIKTRGQQVTLRCSSQSGHNTVSWYQQALGQGPQFIFQYYREEENGRGNFPPRFSGLQFPNYSSELNVNALELDDSALYLCASSLSGMNTGELFFGEGSRLTVL.

The chain employs TRBV24-1 and TRBJ2-2; D perhaps matches TRBD2 (6 bases). CDR1 and CDR2 (germline): KGHDR, SFDVKD. Between the trimmed V and J ends, which lost 5 bases and 1 base, there was a span of 13 bases. The CDR3 spans 16 residues. The CDR3 DNA reads as TGTGCCACCAGTGCATCCGGGAGCGGGAACACCGGGGAGCTGTTTTTT. Protein product: CATSASGSGNTGELFF.

The rearrangement uses TRBV11-2 and TRBJ2-4, with TRBD1 as a possible D gene (5 bases). V lost 4 bases and J lost 7, with 14 bases in between. Germline CDR1 is SGHAT and CDR2 is FQNNGV. This CDR3 is 14 amino acids long. The CDR3 protein is CASSWGVRSNIQYF. In nucleotides, the CDR3 is TGTGCCAGCAGCTGGGGCGTACGATCGAACATTCAGTACTTC.

The rearrangement links TRBV5-1 to TRBJ2-1; 9 bases fit TRBD2. Germline V gene sequence: CDR1 SGHRS, CDR2 YFSETQ. This CDR3 is 13 amino acids long. Losses at the gene ends were 3 bases for V and 6 bases for J; bases not matched to a gene: 1. The DNA for the CDR3 is TGCGCCAGCAGCTCACTAGCGGGCAATGAGCAGTTCTTC. Amino acid sequence: CASSSLAGNEQFF. The whole variable domain, remainder taken from reference TRBV5-1 and TRBJ2-1, is KAGVTQTPRYLIKTRGQQVTLSCSPISGHRSVSWYQQTPGQGLQFLFEYFSETQRNKGNFPGRFSGRQFSNSRSEMNVSTLELGDSALYLCASSSLAGNEQFFGPGTRLTVL.

This rearrangement joins TRBV3-1 (or the pseudogene TRBV3-2) to TRBJ2-7, with no clear D. The V end lost 3 bases, the J end lost 0 bases, and 6 bases lay between the germline ends. CDR1 and CDR2 from the germline V gene are LGHDT and YNNKEL (reference sequence). The length of the CDR3 is 13 residues. The CDR3 reads CASSQRSSYEQYF. The CDR3 bases are TGTGCCAGCAGCCAGAGGAGCTCCTACGAGCAGTACTTC.

The chain couples TRBV19 to TRBJ2-2, with TRBD1 as a possible D gene (5 bases). The CDR3 covers 17 residues. Germline V gene data show CDR1 as LNHDA and CDR2 as SQIVND (reference sequence). With 0 bases removed from V and 0 bases from J, the gap between germline ends came to 11 bases. The CDR3 loop is CASSIESRGPNTGELFF. The CDR3, as DNA: TGTGCCAGTAGTATAGAGAGTAGGGGTCCGAACACCGGGGAGCTGTTTTTT.

The chain employs TRBV2 and TRBJ2-7, with 9 bases aligning to TRBD2. After removal of 6 bases from V and 2 bases from J, the junction contained 8 bases not matched to a gene. Germline V gives CDR1 SNHLY, CDR2 FYNNEI. The CDR3 length is 15 residues. The DNA of the CDR3 is TGTGCCAGCAGGGACCCGCGGGAGGGTGCCTACGAGCAGTACTTC. Protein sequence: CASRDPREGAYEQYF.

The genes are TRBV11-1 and TRBJ2-4, with TRBD1 matching 7 bases. The CDR3 is 14 residues long. V shed 3 bases and J 5 bases; nucleotides not matched to a gene: 4. Germline V gives CDR1 SGHAT, CDR2 FQDESV (reference sequence). The CDR3 protein is CASSLRQGENIQYF. CDR3 nucleotide sequence: TGTGCCAGCAGCTTGCGACAGGGAGAAAACATTCAGTACTTC.

This clone has only one observation. J is TRBJ2-5 and V is TRBV19; 7 bases line up with TRBD2. The CDR3 is 14 amino acids. Germline-derived CDR1 and CDR2 are LNHDA and SQIVND (reference sequence). Trimming removed 3 bases from V and 4 bases from J; junction bases left unmatched: 5. Written as DNA, the CDR3 is TGTGCCAGTAGTATTGGCGGGGGAGGAGAGACCCAGTACTTC. Residues: CASSIGGGGETQYF.